This TCR beta chain came from a study of T cells in Graves' hyperthyroidism and ophthalmopathy. What was amplified from RNA transcripts were TCR beta CDR3 regions. Using the HTBI primer set, a first-round RT-PCR was run on the TCR CDR3. Via MiXCR, TCRdb re-called the multiplex PCR reads, giving one row per CDR3 protein. The data contain over 400,000 distinct CDR3 sequences, 14% to 15% of them singletons. Germline trimming cut 5 bases from V and 3 bases from J; bases unmatched to any gene: 7. There are 17 residues in the CDR3. CDR1 is MDHEN, CDR2 SYDVKM, per germline. This clonotype occurred a few times.

The chain joins TRBV28 to TRBJ1-6, with 10 bases identical to TRBD1. Material for sequencing was blood. The source of this sequence is a man between 18 and 35 years old with Graves' ophthalmopathy. Written as DNA, the CDR3 is TGTGCCAGCAGTCCCCGACAGGGGGCGGTCTATAATTCACCCCTCCACTTT. Translated, it gives CASSPRQGAVYNSPLHF. The full variable domain, in which reference TRBV28 and TRBJ1-6 provide the parts outside the CDR3, is DVKVTQSSRYLVKRTGEKVFLECVQDMDHENMFWYRQDPGLGLRLIYFSYDVKMKEKGDIPEGYSVSREKKERFSLILESASTNQTSMYLCASSPRQGAVYNSPLHFGNGTRLTVT.